Below are 8 T cell receptor beta chains sequenced from a single sample in a study of tumor-infiltrating lymphocytes in primary liver carcinoma. Unsorted whole blood yielded blood RNA, and germline DNA was extracted as well. The researchers produced TCR beta cDNA from around 500 ng total RNA with a constant-region primer. Each TCR beta library was derived from three nested multiplex PCR rounds that employed slightly modified ARM-PCR. The first two PCR rounds, around 10 cycles each, used TRBV1-TRBV30 forward primers and a C-beta reverse primer. A single record per CDR3 protein comes from TCRdb applying MiXCR to the multiplex PCR reads. Here the sample spans roughly 330,000 distinct CDR3 sequences, about 61% being singletons. The sample comprised peripheral blood. These receptors originate from a man aged 35 to 55 with primary liver carcinoma and hepatitis B virus infection.

As for this clonotype: The junction shows a germline mismatch at one end, possibly a read error. The genes are TRBV4-1 and TRBJ2-1; tentative D call: TRBD2 (5 bases). Germline values: CDR1 MGHRA, CDR2 YSYEKL. The CDR3 contains 16 residues. The CDR3 coding sequence is TGCGCCAGCAGCCAATATCCGAGCGGCCCCTACAATGGGCAGTTCTTC. Translation: CASSQYPSGPYNGQFF.

A remark on this clonotype: This may come from a read error, since a much larger clone is one base off. This chain links TRBV29-1 with TRBJ2-7, with D possibly being TRBD2 (6 bases). The CDR3 is made up of 12 amino acids. The V gene's germline CDR1 is SQVTM and CDR2 ANQGSEA. The CDR3 coding sequence is TGCAGCCTTGAGGTAGCGGCCTACGAGCAGTACTTC. Translating gives CSLEVAAYEQYF.

V usage is TRBV6-2 or TRBV6-3 and J usage is TRBJ2-2, with D perhaps assigned TRBD1 or TRBD2 (5 bases each). The length of the CDR3 is 15 residues. Trimming removed 6 bases from V and 4 bases from J, with 15 bases in between. Germline CDR1 and CDR2: MNHEY and SVGEGT. CDR3 sequence reads: CASRNPGTRTGELFF. The CDR3 DNA reads TGTGCCAGCAGAAATCCCGGGACCCGCACCGGGGAGCTGTTTTTT.

This clonotype was counted at least ten times. This sequence joins TRBV6-6 and TRBJ1-1; TRBD1 agrees at 10 bases. The germline CDR1 and CDR2 sequences are MNHNY and SVGAGI (reference sequence). Losses at the gene ends were 4 bases for V and 7 bases for J; bases not matched to a gene: 3. This CDR3 has 13 amino acids. CDR3 amino acids: CASSSGQGVEAFF. The CDR3, as DNA: TGTGCCAGCAGTTCCGGACAGGGGGTTGAAGCTTTCTTT.

Comment on this clonotype: A much larger clonotype is one base distant, so this may be a read error. The chain has TRBV6-2 or TRBV6-3 and TRBJ2-7; TRBD2 matches 9 bases. Germline V gene data show CDR1 as MNHEY and CDR2 as SVGEGT. The CDR3 has 17 amino acids. V lost 2 bases, J lost 6 bases, and 14 bases stayed unmatched. The DNA of the CDR3 is TGTGCCAGCAGTTACGGGACTTGCGGGAGGGAAACCTCCGAGCAGTACTTC. Protein sequence: CASSYGTCGRETSEQYF.

A word on this clonotype: One end of the junction is discordant with germline, which a read error may explain. The rearrangement joins TRBV6-5 to TRBJ1-1; weak D call: TRBD1 (6 bases). The CDR3 covers 14 residues. Germline V gives CDR1 MNHEY, CDR2 SVGAGI. The CDR3 bases are TGTTCCAGCCGTCCCGACAGGCTTGTTGTGAAAGCTTTCTTT. This sequence encodes CSSRPDRLVVKAFF.

This clonotype has only one observation. The chain links TRBV11-2 to TRBJ1-1; D is perhaps TRBD1 (5 bases). Germline CDR1 reads SGHAT; CDR2 reads FQNNGV. V dropped 2 bases and J dropped 11 bases, with 12 bases sitting between them. The CDR3 length is 12 residues. This CDR3 is CASSLYQRDAFF. CDR3 DNA: TGTGCCAGCAGCTTATACCAAAGGGACGCTTTCTTT.

V is TRBV11-2 and J is TRBJ2-7, with D hard to call. Germline V lookup: CDR1 SGHAT, CDR2 FQNNGV. There are 14 residues in the CDR3. V dropped 11 bases and J dropped 0 bases, with 17 bases sitting between them. This CDR3 is CACNLAGPSYEQYF. The CDR3 bases are TGTGCCTGCAACTTGGCCGGGCCCTCCTACGAGCAGTACTTC.